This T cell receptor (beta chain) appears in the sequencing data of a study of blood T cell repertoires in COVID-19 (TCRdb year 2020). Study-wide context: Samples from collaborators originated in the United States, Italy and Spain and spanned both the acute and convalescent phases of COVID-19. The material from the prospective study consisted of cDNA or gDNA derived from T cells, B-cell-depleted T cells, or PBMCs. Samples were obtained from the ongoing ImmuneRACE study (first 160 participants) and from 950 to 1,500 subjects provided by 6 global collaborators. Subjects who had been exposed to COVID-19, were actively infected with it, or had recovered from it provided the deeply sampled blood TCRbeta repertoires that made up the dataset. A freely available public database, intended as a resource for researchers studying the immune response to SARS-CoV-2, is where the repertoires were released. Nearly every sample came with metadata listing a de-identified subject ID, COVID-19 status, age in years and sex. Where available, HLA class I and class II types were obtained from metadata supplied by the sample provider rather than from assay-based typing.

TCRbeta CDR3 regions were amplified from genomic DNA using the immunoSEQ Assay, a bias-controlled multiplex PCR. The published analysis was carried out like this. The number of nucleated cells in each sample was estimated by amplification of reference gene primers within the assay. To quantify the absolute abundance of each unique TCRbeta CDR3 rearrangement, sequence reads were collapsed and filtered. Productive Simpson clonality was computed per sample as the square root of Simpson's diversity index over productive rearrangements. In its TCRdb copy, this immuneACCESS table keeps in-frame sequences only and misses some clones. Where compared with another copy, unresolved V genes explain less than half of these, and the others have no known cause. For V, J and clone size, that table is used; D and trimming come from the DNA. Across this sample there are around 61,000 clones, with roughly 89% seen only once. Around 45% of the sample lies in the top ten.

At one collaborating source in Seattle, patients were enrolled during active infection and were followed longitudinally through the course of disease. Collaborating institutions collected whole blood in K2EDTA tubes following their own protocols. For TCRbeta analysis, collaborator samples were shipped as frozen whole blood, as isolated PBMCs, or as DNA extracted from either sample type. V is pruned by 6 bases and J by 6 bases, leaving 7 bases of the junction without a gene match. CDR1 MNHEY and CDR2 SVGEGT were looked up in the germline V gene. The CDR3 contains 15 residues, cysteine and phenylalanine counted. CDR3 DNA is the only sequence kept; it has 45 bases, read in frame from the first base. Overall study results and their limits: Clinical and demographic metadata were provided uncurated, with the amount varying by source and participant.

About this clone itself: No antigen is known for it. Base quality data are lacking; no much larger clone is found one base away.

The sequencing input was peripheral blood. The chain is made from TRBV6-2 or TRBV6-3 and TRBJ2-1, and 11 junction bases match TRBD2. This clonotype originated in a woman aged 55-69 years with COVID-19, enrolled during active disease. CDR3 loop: CASSSGTSGFNEQFF. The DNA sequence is TGTGCCAGCAGCTCCGGGACTAGCGGATTCAATGAGCAGTTCTTC.